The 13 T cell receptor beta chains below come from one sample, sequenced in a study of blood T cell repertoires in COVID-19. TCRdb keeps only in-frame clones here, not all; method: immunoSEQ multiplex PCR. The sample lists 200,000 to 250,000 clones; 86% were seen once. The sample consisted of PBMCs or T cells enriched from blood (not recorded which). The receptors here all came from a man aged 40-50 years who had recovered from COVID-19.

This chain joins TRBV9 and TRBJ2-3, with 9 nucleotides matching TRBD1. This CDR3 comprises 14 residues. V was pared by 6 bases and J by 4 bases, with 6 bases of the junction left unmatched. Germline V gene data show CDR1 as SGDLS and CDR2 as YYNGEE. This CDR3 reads CASTLTGGSDTQYF. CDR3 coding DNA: TGTGCCAGCACTCTTACAGGGGGCTCAGATACGCAGTATTTT. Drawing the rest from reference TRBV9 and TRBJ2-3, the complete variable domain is DSGVTQTPKHLITATGQRVTLRCSPRSGDLSVYWYQQSLDQGLQFLIQYYNGEERAKGNILERFSAQQFPDLHSELNLSSLELGDSALYFCASTLTGGSDTQYFGPGTRLTVL.

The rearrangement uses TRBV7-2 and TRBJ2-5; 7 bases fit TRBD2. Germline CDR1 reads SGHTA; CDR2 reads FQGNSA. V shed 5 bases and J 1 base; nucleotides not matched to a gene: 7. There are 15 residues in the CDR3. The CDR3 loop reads CASSPRSGAQETQYF. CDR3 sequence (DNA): TGTGCCAGCAGCCCCCGCAGCGGGGCCCAAGAGACCCAGTACTTC. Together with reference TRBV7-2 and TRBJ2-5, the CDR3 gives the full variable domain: GAGVSQSPSNKVTEKGKDVELRCDPISGHTALYWYRQSLGQGLEFLIYFQGNSAPDKSGLPSDRFSAERTGGSVSTLTIQRTQQEDSAVYLCASSPRSGAQETQYFGPGTRLLVL.

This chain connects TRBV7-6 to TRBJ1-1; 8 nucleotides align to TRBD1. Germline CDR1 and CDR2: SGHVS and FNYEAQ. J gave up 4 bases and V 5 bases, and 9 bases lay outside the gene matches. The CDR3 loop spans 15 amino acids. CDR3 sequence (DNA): TGTGCCAGCAGCCCGACTTCAGGGGGCAGCACTGAAGCTTTCTTT. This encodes CASSPTSGGSTEAFF.

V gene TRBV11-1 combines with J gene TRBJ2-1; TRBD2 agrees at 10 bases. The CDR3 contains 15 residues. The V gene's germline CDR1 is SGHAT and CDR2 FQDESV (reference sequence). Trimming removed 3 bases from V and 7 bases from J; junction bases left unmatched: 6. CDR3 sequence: CASSFLAGVLNEQFF. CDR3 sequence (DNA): TGTGCCAGCAGCTTTCTAGCGGGAGTCCTAAATGAGCAGTTCTTC.

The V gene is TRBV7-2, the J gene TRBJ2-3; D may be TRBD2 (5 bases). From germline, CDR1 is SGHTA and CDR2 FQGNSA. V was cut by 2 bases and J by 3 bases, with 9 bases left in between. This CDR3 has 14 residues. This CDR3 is CASSLLPGTDTQYF. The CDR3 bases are TGTGCCAGCAGCTTATTACCGGGGACAGATACGCAGTATTTT.

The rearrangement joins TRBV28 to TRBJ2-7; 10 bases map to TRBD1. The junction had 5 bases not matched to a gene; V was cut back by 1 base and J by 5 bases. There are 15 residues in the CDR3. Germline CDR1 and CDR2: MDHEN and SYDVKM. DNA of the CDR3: TGTGCCAGCAGTTTATCGACAGGGGGCATCGACGAGCAGTACTTC. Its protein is CASSLSTGGIDEQYF.

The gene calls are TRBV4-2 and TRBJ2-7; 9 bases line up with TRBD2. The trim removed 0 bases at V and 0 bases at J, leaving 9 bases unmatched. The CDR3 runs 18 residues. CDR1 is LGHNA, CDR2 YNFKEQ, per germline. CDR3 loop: CASSQDRLAGRASYEQYF. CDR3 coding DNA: TGTGCCAGCAGCCAAGATAGGCTAGCGGGACGGGCCTCCTACGAGCAGTACTTC.

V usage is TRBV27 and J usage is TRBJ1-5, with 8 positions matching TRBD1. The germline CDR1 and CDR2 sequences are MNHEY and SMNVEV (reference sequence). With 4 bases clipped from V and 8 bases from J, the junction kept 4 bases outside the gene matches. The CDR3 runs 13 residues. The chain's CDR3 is CASSSADREPQHF. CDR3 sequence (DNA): TGTGCCAGCAGTTCCGCGGACAGGGAGCCCCAGCATTTT.

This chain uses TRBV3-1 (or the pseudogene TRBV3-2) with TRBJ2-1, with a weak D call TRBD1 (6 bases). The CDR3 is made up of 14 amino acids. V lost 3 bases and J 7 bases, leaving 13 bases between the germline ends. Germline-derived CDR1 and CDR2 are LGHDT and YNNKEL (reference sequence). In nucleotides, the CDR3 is TGTGCCAGCAGCCAGGCCTGGGGGCGGAATGAGCAGTTCTTC. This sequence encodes CASSQAWGRNEQFF.

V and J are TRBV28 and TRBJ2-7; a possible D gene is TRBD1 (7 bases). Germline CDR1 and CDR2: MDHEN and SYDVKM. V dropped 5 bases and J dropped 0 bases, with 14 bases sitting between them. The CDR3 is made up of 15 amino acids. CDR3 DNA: TGTGCCAGCAGTACCCGACAGGGACTCTCCTACGAGCAGTACTTC. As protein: CASSTRQGLSYEQYF.

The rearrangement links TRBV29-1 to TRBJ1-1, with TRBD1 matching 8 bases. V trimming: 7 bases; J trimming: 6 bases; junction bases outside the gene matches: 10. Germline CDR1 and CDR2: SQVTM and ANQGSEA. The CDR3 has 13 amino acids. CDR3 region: CSGLDRALSEAFF. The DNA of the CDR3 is TGCAGCGGCCTGGACAGGGCCCTATCTGAAGCTTTCTTT.

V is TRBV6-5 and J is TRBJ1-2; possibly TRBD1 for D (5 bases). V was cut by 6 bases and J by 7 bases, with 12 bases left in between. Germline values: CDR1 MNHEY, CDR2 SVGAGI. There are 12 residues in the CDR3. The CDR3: CASRFSGTGYTF. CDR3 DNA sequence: TGTGCCAGCAGGTTTAGCGGGACTGGCTACACCTTC.

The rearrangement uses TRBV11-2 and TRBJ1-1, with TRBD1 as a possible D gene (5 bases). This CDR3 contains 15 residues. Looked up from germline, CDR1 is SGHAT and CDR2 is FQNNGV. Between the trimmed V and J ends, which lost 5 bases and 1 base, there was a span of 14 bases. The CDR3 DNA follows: TGTGCCAGCAGCACCAGATCAGGGTCGAACACTGAAGCTTTCTTT. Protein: CASSTRSGSNTEAFF.